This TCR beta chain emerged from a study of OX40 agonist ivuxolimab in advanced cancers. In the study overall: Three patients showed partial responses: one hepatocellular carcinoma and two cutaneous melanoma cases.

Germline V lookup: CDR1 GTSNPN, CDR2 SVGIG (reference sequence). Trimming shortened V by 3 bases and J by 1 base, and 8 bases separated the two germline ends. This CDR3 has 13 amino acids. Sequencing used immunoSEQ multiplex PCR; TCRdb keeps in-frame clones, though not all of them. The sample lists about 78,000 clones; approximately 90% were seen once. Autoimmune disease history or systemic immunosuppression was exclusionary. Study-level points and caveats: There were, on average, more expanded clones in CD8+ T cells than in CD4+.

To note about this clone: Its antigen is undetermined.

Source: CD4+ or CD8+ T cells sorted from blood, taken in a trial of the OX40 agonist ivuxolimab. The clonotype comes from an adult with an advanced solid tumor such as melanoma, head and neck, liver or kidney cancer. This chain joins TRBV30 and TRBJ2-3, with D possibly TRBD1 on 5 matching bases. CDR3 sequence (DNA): TGTGCCTGGAGCGAACAGGGCACAGATACGCAGTATTTT. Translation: CAWSEQGTDTQYF.